This T cell receptor beta chain stems from a study of blood T cell repertoires in COVID-19. Study background: The analysed material was cDNA or gDNA that came from T cells, B-cell-depleted T cells, or PBMCs.

Sequencing used immunoSEQ multiplex PCR; TCRdb keeps in-frame clones, though not all of them. The sample has about 480,000 clones, approximately 87% seen once. V shed 3 bases and J 0 bases; nucleotides not matched to a gene: 5. This CDR3 contains 15 residues. CDR1 is SGHNT and CDR2 is YYREEE in the germline V gene (reference sequence). Those who participated ranged in age from roughly 18 to 100 years and resided in about two dozen US areas. Allocation to cohorts depended on clinical history reported by the participants. The recovered donors of Cohort 3 showed two negative PCRs, clearance, or symptom resolution.

This TCR was sampled from a woman aged 40 to 50 who had recovered from COVID-19. The chain combines TRBV5-4 with TRBJ1-2, with 7 nucleotides matching TRBD1. The specimen sequenced was PBMCs or T cells enriched from blood (not recorded which). The CDR3 is CASSWRDSTNYGYTF. In DNA, the CDR3 is TGTGCCAGCAGCTGGAGGGACAGTACTAACTATGGCTACACCTTC.